Following are 23 T cell receptor beta chains from one sample sequenced in a study of CXCR3-negative and CXCR3-positive naive CD8 T cells. General study points: Hydrophobicity was higher for TRB CDR3s found in CXCR3-positive naive cells than in CXCR3-negative naive cells.

The authors prepared UMI-labeled TRB cDNA libraries by 5' RACE. From the 5' RACE reads, TCRdb lists one entry per CDR3 protein and no DNA. The sample totals approximately 90,000 distinct CDR3 sequences. These TCRs are of unknown antigen specificity. Sequencing was done on a sample of naive CXCR3+ CD8+ T cells from blood. Stated subset: CD45RO-CCR7+CD27+CD95- naive CD8+ T cells expressing CXCR3 (TNR3+). The receptors originated from a human donor in good health. Some clones in this sample may be carry-over from other donors' samples.

This rearrangement joins TRBV20-1 to TRBJ2-1. The length of the CDR3 is 11 residues. Germline values: CDR1 DFQATT, CDR2 SNEGSKA (reference sequence). CDR3 amino acids: CSARDYNEQFF.

V usage is TRBV19 and J usage is TRBJ2-7; without DNA, the TCRdb call of TRBD1 cannot be checked. CDR3 length: 15 amino acids. Per germline, CDR1 LNHDA and CDR2 SQIVND (reference sequence). Here the CDR3 reads CASMGSGTGDYEQYF.

This chain connects TRBV12-3 or TRBV12-4 to TRBJ1-2; TCRdb's D call, TRBD1, is unchecked because there is no DNA. CDR3 length: 15 amino acids. CDR3 sequence reads: CASSLDPTGFRGYTF.

The genes are TRBV12-3 or TRBV12-4 and TRBJ2-2. The CDR3 sequence is 12 residues long. CDR3 sequence reads: CALIDPTGELFF.

The chain links TRBV14 to TRBJ1-4; TCRdb's D call of TRBD1 is untestable without DNA. Per germline, CDR1 SGHDN and CDR2 FVKESK. The CDR3 consists of 16 residues. CDR3 residues: CASSQGPGVSNEKLFF.

The chain is built from TRBV12-3 or TRBV12-4 and TRBJ2-7; TCRdb proposes TRBD1, but this gene call is untestable without DNA. The CDR3 extends over 14 amino acids. The CDR3 loop reads CASSHRDGSYEQYF.

The chain is built from TRBV28 and TRBJ2-7. From germline, CDR1 is MDHEN and CDR2 SYDVKM. The CDR3 is 14 amino acids. This chain's CDR3 is CASSFLDRSYEQYF.

The chain carries TRBV5-1 and TRBJ2-7. CDR3 length: 13 amino acids. Looked up from germline, CDR1 is SGHRS and CDR2 is YFSETQ. The CDR3 loop reads CASSLDDSYEQYF.

The J gene is TRBJ2-1, the V gene TRBV29-1; TCRdb reports TRBD2, a call that lacks DNA to check it against. Per germline, CDR1 SQVTM and CDR2 ANQGSEA. The CDR3 has 15 amino acids. The chain's CDR3 is CSVDPTSGYYNEQFF.

The V gene is TRBV9, the J gene TRBJ2-1; TCRdb gives TRBD2 as the D gene, but with no DNA this cannot be confirmed. The CDR3 consists of 14 residues. The V gene's germline CDR1 is SGDLS and CDR2 YYNGEE. The CDR3 loop reads CASSAVEGYNEQFF.

The rearrangement joins TRBV9 to TRBJ2-1; TCRdb reports TRBD2, a call that lacks DNA to check it against. There are 16 residues in the CDR3. Germline CDR1 is SGDLS and CDR2 is YYNGEE. This CDR3 reads CASSVVGGGRYNEQFF. The full variable domain, its missing parts supplied by reference TRBV9 and TRBJ2-1, is DSGVTQTPKHLITATGQRVTLRCSPRSGDLSVYWYQQSLDQGLQFLIQYYNGEERAKGNILERFSAQQFPDLHSELNLSSLELGDSALYFCASSVVGGGRYNEQFFGPGTRLTVL.

The rearrangement joins TRBV12-3 or TRBV12-4 to TRBJ2-7. The CDR3 is 14 residues long. The chain's CDR3 is CASSLISEDYEQYF.

The rearrangement links TRBV2 to TRBJ2-2; the D call from TCRdb, TRBD2, cannot be confirmed without DNA. The CDR3 has 16 amino acids. Per germline, CDR1 SNHLY and CDR2 FYNNEI. CDR3: CASSVAGRGLTGELFF.

The V gene is TRBV29-1, the J gene TRBJ2-3; no DNA is available, so the TRBD1 call from TCRdb remains unchecked. The CDR3 is 13 residues long. Germline V gene data show CDR1 as SQVTM and CDR2 as ANQGSEA. CDR3 sequence: CSVDLGGTDTQYF.

The chain carries TRBV4-3 and TRBJ2-3; TCRdb's D call, TRBD1, is unchecked because there is no DNA. The CDR3 loop spans 16 amino acids. Germline loops: CDR1 LGHNA, CDR2 YSLEER. This CDR3 reads CASSQDWRGQTDTQYF.

The chain is built from TRBV11-1 and TRBJ1-1; no DNA is available, so the TRBD1 call from TCRdb remains unchecked. The CDR3 runs 12 residues. Germline V lookup: CDR1 SGHAT, CDR2 FQDESV (reference sequence). The CDR3 is CAVSRENTEAFF.

The chain joins TRBV7-6 to TRBJ1-5; TCRdb calls TRBD1, which cannot be checked without DNA. The germline V gene encodes CDR1 SGHVS and CDR2 FNYEAQ. The length of the CDR3 is 18 residues. This chain's CDR3 is CASSLNPGFYASNQPQHF.

The CDR3 loop is CASSSSSPIETDTQYF. The V and J genes are TRBV13 and TRBJ2-3; TCRdb picks TRBD2, but there is no DNA to check that call. This CDR3 spans 16 amino acids. The germline V gene encodes CDR1 PRHDT and CDR2 FYEKMQ (reference sequence).

This chain links TRBV28 with TRBJ2-7; TCRdb returns TRBD1, unconfirmable since there is no DNA. The CDR3 is 14 amino acids. Per the germline V gene, CDR1 is MDHEN and CDR2 is SYDVKM. CDR3 loop: CASRRDRGNYEQYF. The whole variable domain, filled in from reference TRBV28 and TRBJ2-7, reads DVKVTQSSRYLVKRTGEKVFLECVQDMDHENMFWYRQDPGLGLRLIYFSYDVKMKEKGDIPEGYSVSREKKERFSLILESASTNQTSMYLCASRRDRGNYEQYFGPGTRLTVT.

V usage is TRBV4-1 and J usage is TRBJ2-2; the D call of TRBD1 rests on TCRdb alone, since no DNA is present to check it. The CDR3 is 17 amino acids. Per the germline V gene, CDR1 is MGHRA and CDR2 is YSYEKL. The CDR3 is CASSQDGQGANTGELFF.

This chain connects TRBV7-9 to TRBJ2-7; TCRdb gives TRBD1 as the D gene, but with no DNA this cannot be confirmed. The germline V gene encodes CDR1 SEHNR and CDR2 FQNEAQ (reference sequence). The length of the CDR3 is 14 residues. CDR3 sequence reads: CASSPTGIDYEQYF.

The chain combines TRBV10-1 with TRBJ2-1; there is no DNA to check the TCRdb D call of TRBD2. This CDR3 is built from 19 residues. Per germline, CDR1 WNHNN and CDR2 SYGVQD (reference sequence). The CDR3 region is CASRKVKRGPSSSYNEQFF.

V usage is TRBV7-9 and J usage is TRBJ1-3. Per germline, CDR1 SEHNR and CDR2 FQNEAQ (reference sequence). The CDR3 totals 16 residues. The CDR3 sequence is CASSLPLTESGNTIYF.